The 5 T cell receptor beta chains listed next were all sequenced from one sample in a study of cytomegalovirus exposure and HLA in healthy donors. PCR amplification relied on 60 Vbeta primers (plus 13 Jbeta primers). The assay was immunoSEQ multiplex PCR, and TCRdb's table has in-frame clones only and misses some. This table has around 150,000 clones, around 85% appearing once. The source material was PBMCs. These TCRs come from a man aged 18 to 29 in good health and CMV-seropositive.

The chain couples TRBV4-3 to TRBJ2-1; TRBD2 aligns across 12 bases. J lost 7 bases, V lost 4 bases, and 2 bases had no gene match. Germline loops: CDR1 LGHNA, CDR2 YSLEER. The CDR3 loop spans 14 amino acids. Here the CDR3 DNA reads TGCGCCAGCAGCCTTCTAGCGGGGGGGAATGAGCAGTTCTTC. It is translated as CASSLLAGGNEQFF.

This clone was found a few times. V gene TRBV4-2 combines with J gene TRBJ1-4; tentatively, D is TRBD1 (6 bases). Trimming stripped 1 base from V and 0 bases from J, with 15 bases between. Germline V gene lookup returns CDR1 LGHNA and CDR2 YNFKEQ. This CDR3 contains 18 residues. CDR3 loop: CASSQGLQGRATNEKLFF. Written as DNA, the CDR3 is TGTGCCAGCAGCCAAGGGCTTCAGGGGCGGGCAACTAATGAAAAACTGTTTTTT.

The chain is built from TRBV6-1 and TRBJ2-2, with D maybe TRBD2 (6 bases). V was clipped by 8 bases and J by 6 bases, with 16 bases between them. This CDR3 spans 14 amino acids. Per the germline V gene, CDR1 is MNHNS and CDR2 is SASEGT. The CDR3 DNA reads TGTGCCAGCGGCGACCTCCCGGGGGCCGGGGAGCTGTTTTTT. It yields the protein CASGDLPGAGELFF.

The chain uses TRBV25-1 and TRBJ2-1; TRBD2 agrees at 13 bases. V was clipped by 0 bases and J by 3 bases; unmatched bases: 5. Germline V gene sequence: CDR1 MGHDK, CDR2 SYGVNS. This CDR3 region has 18 residues. The CDR3 loop is CASSEYGGLAGLYNEQFF. CDR3 DNA: TGTGCCAGCAGTGAATATGGGGGACTAGCGGGGCTCTACAATGAGCAGTTCTTC.

The chain combines TRBV14 with TRBJ2-3, with TRBD1 matching 8 bases. The CDR3 totals 16 residues. CDR1 and CDR2 (germline): SGHDN, FVKESK. J gave up 0 bases and V 2 bases, and 4 bases lay outside the gene matches. CDR3 bases: TGTGCCAGCAGCCAAAGACAGGGGTTTAGCACAGATACGCAGTATTTT. This codes for CASSQRQGFSTDTQYF.